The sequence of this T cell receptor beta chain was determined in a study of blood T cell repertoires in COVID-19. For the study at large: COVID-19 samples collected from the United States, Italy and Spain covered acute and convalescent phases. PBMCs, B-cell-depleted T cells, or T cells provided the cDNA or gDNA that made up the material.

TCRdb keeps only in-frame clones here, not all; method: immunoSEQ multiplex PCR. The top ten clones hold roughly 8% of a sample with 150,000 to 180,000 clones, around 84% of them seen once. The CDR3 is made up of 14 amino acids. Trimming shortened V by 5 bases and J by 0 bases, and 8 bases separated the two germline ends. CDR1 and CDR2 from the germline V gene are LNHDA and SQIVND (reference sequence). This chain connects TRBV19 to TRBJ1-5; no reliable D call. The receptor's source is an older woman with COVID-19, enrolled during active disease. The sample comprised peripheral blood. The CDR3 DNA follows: TGTGCCAGTAGTGGAGGCCATAGCAATCAGCCCCAGCATTTT. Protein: CASSGGHSNQPQHF.